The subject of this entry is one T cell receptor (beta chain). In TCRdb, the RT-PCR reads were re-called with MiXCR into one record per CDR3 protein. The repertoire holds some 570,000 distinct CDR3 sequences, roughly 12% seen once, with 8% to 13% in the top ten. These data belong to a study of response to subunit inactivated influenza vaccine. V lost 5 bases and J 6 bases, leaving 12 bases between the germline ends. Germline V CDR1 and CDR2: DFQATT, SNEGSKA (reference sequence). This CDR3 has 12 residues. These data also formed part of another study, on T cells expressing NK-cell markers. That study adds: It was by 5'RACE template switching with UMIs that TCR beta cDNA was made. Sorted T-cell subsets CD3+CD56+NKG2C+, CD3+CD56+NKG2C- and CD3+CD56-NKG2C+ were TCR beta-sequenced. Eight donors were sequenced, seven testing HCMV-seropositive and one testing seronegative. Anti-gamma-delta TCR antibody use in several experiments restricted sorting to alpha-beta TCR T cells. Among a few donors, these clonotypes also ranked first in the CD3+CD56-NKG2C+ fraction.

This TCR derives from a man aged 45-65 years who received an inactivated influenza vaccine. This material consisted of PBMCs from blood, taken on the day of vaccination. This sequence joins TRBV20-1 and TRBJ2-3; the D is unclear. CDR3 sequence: CSAPTLRDTQYF. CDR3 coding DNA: TGCAGTGCTCCCACGCTTCGGGATACGCAGTATTTT.